This T cell receptor (beta chain) originates from a study of CD8 T cells in ankylosing spondylitis. The ends were cut back, 5 bases at V and 1 base at J, with 18 bases in the middle. The CDR3 extends over 16 amino acids. Turning to this clonotype: Its antigen remains unknown.

Whole-study findings and limits: Reactive arthritis synovial fluid and blood were previously reported to contain some motif variants. Disease-linked clones proved CD8+ and comparatively uncommon in peripheral blood.

TCR beta libraries were made by quantitative 5'-RACE with molecular barcodes. TCRdb used MiXCR to reprocess the 5' RACE reads, holding one entry per CDR3 protein. This table holds about 220,000 distinct CDR3 sequences, roughly 26% found once. This receptor was identified in a male donor with ankylosing spondylitis or in good health (not recorded which). What was sequenced was blood, either unsorted or a sorted T cell fraction (not recorded which). V usage is TRBV12-3 or TRBV12-4 and J usage is TRBJ2-7, with a weak D call TRBD2 (5 bases). Written as DNA, the CDR3 is TGTGCCAGCAGTCCCGAACGCCGGGGTCCTTCCTACGAGCAGTACTTC. This sequence encodes CASSPERRGPSYEQYF.